This T cell receptor beta chain was sequenced in a study of blood T cell repertoires in COVID-19. Study summary: The origin of the acute and convalescent COVID-19 samples was the United States, Italy and Spain. Sources were T cells, B-cell-depleted T cells, or PBMCs; the material itself was cDNA or gDNA.

Germline V gene lookup returns CDR1 MGHDK and CDR2 SYGVNS. V shed 3 bases, J shed 8 bases, and the junction held 5 bases outside the gene matches. This CDR3 has 13 amino acids. The authors' processing: Reference gene primers were amplified, and this amplification served to estimate nucleated cell counts. The repertoire was sequenced with immunoSEQ multiplex PCR; TCRdb's copy has only in-frame clones and lacks some. V, J and clone size are taken as reported in that table, and D and trimming were inferred from the DNA itself. There are some 100,000 clones in the sample; approximately 91% occur only once, and about 0.89% lies in the top ten.

This chain uses TRBV25-1 with TRBJ1-2, with 8 nucleotides matching TRBD1. Material for sequencing was peripheral blood. This TCR derives from a man aged 60-69 years with acute or convalescent COVID-19. The CDR3 is CASSDDRGTGYTF. CDR3 in DNA: TGTGCCAGCAGTGATGACAGGGGAACAGGCTACACCTTC.